This paragraph covers one TCR beta chain sequence. No antigen is known for it. These data are taken from a study of long-term antiretroviral therapy in people with HIV. As for the study in general: The oldest samples precede the 2015 immediate-ART recommendation by about a decade.

The immunoSEQ assay was v3.0, run at survey level. Here immunoSEQ multiplex PCR was the method, and the copy in TCRdb shows in-frame clones only, minus some. The sample has 15,000 or so clones; approximately 84% are singletons. V was pared by 1 base and J by 7 bases, with 3 bases of the junction left unmatched. In germline, CDR1 is SEHNR, CDR2 FQNEAQ (reference sequence). The CDR3 is made up of 13 amino acids. Findings of the study overall: HIV repertoires spanned narrower CDR3 length ranges than controls. Pre-ART-expanded clones dominated the repertoire at all time points.

Participants with HIV, all of them, were treated in the United States. This clonotype originated in a man aged 25-45 years with HIV. V and J are TRBV7-9 and TRBJ1-2, with 7 bases that match TRBD1. The material sequenced was unsorted PBMCs, taken less than 1.3 years before starting antiretroviral therapy. In nucleotides, the CDR3 is TGTGCCAGCAGCTTAGGTGACAGGGCTGGCTACACCTTC. Amino acids: CASSLGDRAGYTF.